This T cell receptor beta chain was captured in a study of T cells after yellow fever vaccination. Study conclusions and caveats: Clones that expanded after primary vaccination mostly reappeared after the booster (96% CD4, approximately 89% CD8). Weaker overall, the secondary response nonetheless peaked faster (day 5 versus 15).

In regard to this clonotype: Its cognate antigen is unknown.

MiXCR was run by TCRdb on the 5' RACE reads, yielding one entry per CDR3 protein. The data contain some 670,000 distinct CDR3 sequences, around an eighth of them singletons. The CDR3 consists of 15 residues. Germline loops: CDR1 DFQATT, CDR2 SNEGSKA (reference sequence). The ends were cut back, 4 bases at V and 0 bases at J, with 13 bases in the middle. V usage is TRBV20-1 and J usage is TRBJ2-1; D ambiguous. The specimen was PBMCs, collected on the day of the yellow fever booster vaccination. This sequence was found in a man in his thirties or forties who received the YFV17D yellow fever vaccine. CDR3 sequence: CSAKGPPSSYNEQFF. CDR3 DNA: TGCAGTGCTAAGGGTCCCCCCTCCTCCTACAATGAGCAGTTCTTC.